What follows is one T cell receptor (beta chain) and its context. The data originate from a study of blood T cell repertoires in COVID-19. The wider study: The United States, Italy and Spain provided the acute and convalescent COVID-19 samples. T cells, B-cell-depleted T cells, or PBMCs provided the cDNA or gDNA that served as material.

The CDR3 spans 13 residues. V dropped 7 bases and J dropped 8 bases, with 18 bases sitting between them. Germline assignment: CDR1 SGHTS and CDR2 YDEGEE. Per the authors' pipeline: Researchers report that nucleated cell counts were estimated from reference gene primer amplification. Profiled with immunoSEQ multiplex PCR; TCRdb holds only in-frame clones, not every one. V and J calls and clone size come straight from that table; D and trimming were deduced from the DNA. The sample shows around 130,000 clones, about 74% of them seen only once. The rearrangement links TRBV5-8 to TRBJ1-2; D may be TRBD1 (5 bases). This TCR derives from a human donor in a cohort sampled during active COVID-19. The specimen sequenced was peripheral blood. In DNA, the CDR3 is TGTGCCAGCCCGGCGGGGGGACCTGAAGGCTACACCTTC. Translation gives CASPAGGPEGYTF.